Shown below are 28 T cell receptor beta chains from a single sample sequenced in a study of T-cell reconstitution after alpha-beta-depleted transplantation in children. Unique molecular identifiers were used in preparing the TCRbeta library. TCRdb itself ran the PCR reads through MiXCR, one entry per CDR3 protein. The sample consists of over 150,000 distinct CDR3 sequences, approximately 7% of them appearing once. Sequencing used PBMCs from the stem cell graft donor, obtained from the stem cell graft. These receptors were taken from a human donor who donated a stem cell graft to a child with Wiskott-Aldrich syndrome.

This clonotype was counted many times. The chain combines TRBV29-1 with TRBJ2-1; perhaps D is TRBD1 or TRBD2 (6 bases each). CDR3 length equals 15 residues. Germline V lookup: CDR1 SQVTM, CDR2 ANQGSEA. Trimming left V 5 bases short and J 6 bases short, with 20 bases between. Here the CDR3 DNA reads TGCAGCGTTAATCCGAGTTTGGAGGGGGGCAATGAGCAGTTCTTC. This translates into CSVNPSLEGGNEQFF.

This clonotype has at least ten counts. The gene calls are TRBV20-1 and TRBJ1-1; D ambiguous. Trimming pared 0 bases from V and 8 bases from J, leaving 13 bases between. Germline CDR1 is DFQATT and CDR2 is SNEGSKA (reference sequence). The CDR3 is 13 residues long. CDR3 amino acids: CSAREGPVGEAFF. As DNA, the CDR3 is TGCAGTGCTAGAGAAGGGCCGGTAGGCGAAGCTTTCTTT.

This clonotype appeared many times. J is TRBJ2-7 and V is TRBV12-3 or TRBV12-4; TRBD2 is a possible D gene (6 bases). The CDR3 covers 17 residues. Trimming stripped 5 bases from V and 0 bases from J, with 20 bases between. The CDR3 sequence is CASSEQPPGLLSYEQYF. The DNA of the CDR3 is TGTGCCAGCAGTGAACAACCTCCGGGACTCCTCTCCTACGAGCAGTACTTC.

As concerns this clonotype: Germline is not matched at one junction end, which may reflect a read error. J is TRBJ1-5 and V is TRBV12-3 or TRBV12-4; possibly TRBD1 for D (5 bases). The CDR3 has 14 amino acids. Written as DNA, the CDR3 is TGTGCCAGCAGTCTCAGGGTTAGCAATAAGCCCCAGCATTTT. Translation gives CASSLRVSNKPQHF.

This clonotype occurred many times. The V gene is TRBV6-5, the J gene TRBJ2-7; D may match TRBD1 or TRBD2 (6 bases each). This CDR3 region has 15 residues. Germline CDR1 is MNHEY and CDR2 is SVGAGI. The V end lost 0 bases, the J end lost 6 bases, and 15 bases lay between the germline ends. The CDR3 region has the DNA TGTGCCAGCAGTTACTCGTCGGGGGCGCCCCTCGAGCAGTACTTC. Its protein is CASSYSSGAPLEQYF.

This sequence joins TRBV2 and TRBJ1-6, with D maybe TRBD1 (5 bases). Germline V lookup: CDR1 SNHLY, CDR2 FYNNEI. This CDR3 has 13 residues. V lost 11 bases, J lost 3 bases, and 11 bases lay in between. The CDR3: CAGRRGYNSPLHF. CDR3 bases: TGTGCCGGACGGAGGGGCTATAATTCACCCCTCCACTTT.

The chain carries TRBV20-1 and TRBJ1-2; maybe TRBD1 (6 bases). Looked up from germline, CDR1 is DFQATT and CDR2 is SNEGSKA (reference sequence). The CDR3 is 13 residues long. V was trimmed by 3 bases and J by 2 bases, leaving 10 bases between them. The CDR3 DNA reads TGCAGTGCTAGCTTGGACAGCAACTATGGCTACACCTTC. This gives the protein CSASLDSNYGYTF.

Points on this clonotype: Likely a read error: the CDR3 ends without its conserved phenylalanine or tryptophan. The chain combines TRBV28 with TRBJ2-5; tentatively, D is TRBD2 (6 bases). The CDR3 is 16 amino acids. Trimming took off 5 bases at V and 5 bases at J, with 21 bases between the two ends. Germline CDR1 MDHEN, CDR2 SYDVKM. This chain's CDR3 is CASSGWGDGGSETQYY. The CDR3 DNA sequence: TGTGCCAGCAGTGGATGGGGGGACGGAGGGTCTGAGACCCAGTACTAC.

V and J are TRBV30 and TRBJ2-2; D gene ambiguous. V lost 5 bases and J lost 9, with 10 bases in between. Germline-derived CDR1 and CDR2 are GTSNPN and SVGIG (reference sequence). This CDR3 spans 11 amino acids. CDR3 in amino acids: CAWGPERELFF. DNA of the CDR3: TGTGCCTGGGGCCCAGAAAGGGAGCTGTTTTTT.

This clonotype was detected many times. The J gene is TRBJ2-7, the V gene TRBV24-1; TRBD2 might be the D (7 bases). Trimming took 7 bases from V and 3 from J, leaving 15 bases between them. The CDR3 is 14 residues long. CDR1 KGHDR and CDR2 SFDVKD come from the germline V gene. The CDR3 loop is CATSSGGLGYEQYF. The CDR3 bases are TGTGCCACCAGCTCCGGGGGGCTAGGCTACGAGCAGTACTTC.

This chain uses TRBV6-5 with TRBJ1-2, with 7 nucleotides matching TRBD1. This CDR3 region has 17 residues. Germline trimming cut 3 bases from V and 4 bases from J; bases unmatched to any gene: 14. Germline loops: CDR1 MNHEY, CDR2 SVGAGI. CDR3 DNA: TGTGCCAGCAGTTATTTCGGGACAGCGGAATCCTTCTATGGCTACACCTTC. This sequence encodes CASSYFGTAESFYGYTF.

Many counts were recorded for this clonotype. CDR3 sequence: CASSLGTVGNTIYF. The CDR3 DNA reads TGCGCCAGCAGCTTAGGGACGGTGGGAAACACCATATATTTT. The chain links TRBV5-1 to TRBJ1-3, with a tentative D call TRBD1 (5 bases). The CDR3 runs to 14 residues. Germline CDR1 is SGHRS and CDR2 is YFSETQ. Trimming removed 2 bases at V and 4 bases at J, with 10 bases between.

This clonotype came up a few times. The chain recombines TRBV5-1 with TRBJ1-1, with unresolved D. Trimming took off 4 bases at V and 1 base at J, with 14 bases between the two ends. Looked up from germline, CDR1 is SGHRS and CDR2 is YFSETQ. This CDR3 has 15 amino acids. Here the CDR3 DNA reads TGCGCCAGCAGCCCTTTGGCAGGTTCGAACACTGAAGCTTTCTTT. Protein sequence: CASSPLAGSNTEAFF. The full variable domain, its missing parts supplied by reference TRBV5-1 and TRBJ1-1, is KAGVTQTPRYLIKTRGQQVTLSCSPISGHRSVSWYQQTPGQGLQFLFEYFSETQRNKGNFPGRFSGRQFSNSRSEMNVSTLELGDSALYLCASSPLAGSNTEAFFGQGTRLTVV.

This clonotype came up many times. The gene calls are TRBV2 and TRBJ2-7; tentatively, D is TRBD2 (5 bases). Germline V gives CDR1 SNHLY, CDR2 FYNNEI. The V gene lost 6 bases and the J gene lost 0 bases, with 9 bases spanning the gap. This CDR3 comprises 13 residues. CDR3 sequence (DNA): TGTGCCAGCAGCCCGAGGGTCTCCTACGAGCAGTACTTC. Encoded protein: CASSPRVSYEQYF.

This clonotype was picked up many times. The chain joins TRBV7-9 to TRBJ2-1, with 10 nucleotides matching TRBD2. V trimming: 11 bases; J trimming: 3 bases; junction bases outside the gene matches: 10. The CDR3 sequence is 15 residues long. Germline V gene sequence: CDR1 SEHNR, CDR2 FQNEAQ (reference sequence). CDR3 in amino acids: CAFVEREGLYNEQFF. DNA of the CDR3: TGTGCCTTCGTCGAGCGGGAGGGCCTCTACAATGAGCAGTTCTTC.

This clonotype has a handful of counts. At one of its ends the junction is not consistent with the germline gene, which may arise from a read error. V usage is TRBV20-1 and J usage is TRBJ2-1, with 11 bases identical to TRBD2. Germline CDR1 DFQATT, CDR2 SNEGSKA (reference sequence). The CDR3 is 17 amino acids. CDR3 loop: CCAPLLAGARSYNEQFF. The DNA for the CDR3 is TGCTGTGCCCCCCTACTAGCGGGGGCCCGGTCCTACAATGAGCAGTTCTTC.

In regard to this clonotype: A much larger clone differs by one base, so this may be a read error. The chain joins TRBV5-1 to TRBJ1-2; D not certain. The CDR3 runs 14 residues. Germline CDR1 SGHRS, CDR2 YFSETQ. Trimming took off 4 bases at V and 4 bases at J, with 14 bases between the two ends. Here the CDR3 DNA reads TGCGCCAGCAGCCACGCAGGCAGCTCCTATGGCTACACCTTC. It specifies CASSHAGSSYGYTF.

This clonotype was observed a handful of times. This chain joins TRBV30 and TRBJ1-1, with D maybe TRBD1 (5 bases). The V and J ends lost 8 bases and 3 bases respectively, with 7 bases between them. Germline CDR1 GTSNPN, CDR2 SVGIG (reference sequence). The CDR3 length is 10 residues. As DNA, the CDR3 is TGTGCCGGGGGGGACACTGAAGCTTTCTTT. Translating it yields CAGGDTEAFF.

In this sample, this clonotype turned up many times. One junction end disagrees with the germline gene, perhaps due to a read error. The chain is built from TRBV7-2 and TRBJ2-7; 10 nucleotides line up with TRBD2. Germline V gene data show CDR1 as SGHTA and CDR2 as FQGNSA. CDR3 length: 17 residues. The CDR3 DNA reads as TGTGCCAGCAGCCTAGCCAGCCGGACTAGCGGATCCTACGAGCAGTACTTC. Encoded protein: CASSLASRTSGSYEQYF.

Many counts were recorded for this clonotype. The chain links TRBV28 to TRBJ1-1, with 12 bases lining up with TRBD1. This CDR3 is 18 amino acids long. The J segment lost 0 bases and the V segment lost 1 base, leaving 6 bases of the junction unmatched. Germline assignment: CDR1 MDHEN and CDR2 SYDVKM. CDR3 nucleotide sequence: TGTGCCAGCAGTTTATTAGCCGGGACAGGGGGCTTGAACACTGAAGCTTTCTTT. Protein product: CASSLLAGTGGLNTEAFF.

In this sample, this clonotype turned up many times. The chain combines TRBV7-6 with TRBJ2-7; D possibly corresponds to TRBD2 (5 bases). Trimming removed 0 bases from V and 8 bases from J, with 11 bases in between. CDR1 and CDR2 (germline): SGHVS, FNYEAQ. CDR3 length: 13 residues. CDR3 nucleotides: TGTGCCAGCAGCTTAGCGAGGGCGGACCAGCAGTACTTC. Protein: CASSLARADQQYF.

V gene TRBV11-2 combines with J gene TRBJ2-7, with TRBD2 identical over 10 bases. The CDR3 sequence is 14 residues long. Germline lookup yields CDR1 SGHAT and CDR2 FQNNGV. With V trimmed by 5 bases and J by 6 bases, 7 bases remained unmatched. The CDR3 spells CASSPLAGGCEQYF. In nucleotides, the CDR3 is TGTGCCAGCAGCCCGTTAGCGGGGGGCTGCGAGCAGTACTTC. The whole variable domain, filled in from reference TRBV11-2 and TRBJ2-7, reads EAGVAQSPRYKIIEKRQSVAFWCNPISGHATLYWYQQILGQGPKLLIQFQNNGVVDDSQLPKDRFSAERLKGVDSTLKIQPAKLEDSAVYLCASSPLAGGCEQYFGPGTRLTVT.

The genes are TRBV11-2 and TRBJ2-1; possibly TRBD2 for D (6 bases). Trimming pared 1 base from V and 5 bases from J, leaving 15 bases between. This CDR3 comprises 16 residues. Germline V gives CDR1 SGHAT, CDR2 FQNNGV. The CDR3 nucleotides are TGTGCCAGCAGCTTAGGGGTAGCGGTACCCGACAATGAGCAGTTCTTC. As protein: CASSLGVAVPDNEQFF. Filled out from reference TRBV11-2 and TRBJ2-1, the complete variable domain reads EAGVAQSPRYKIIEKRQSVAFWCNPISGHATLYWYQQILGQGPKLLIQFQNNGVVDDSQLPKDRFSAERLKGVDSTLKIQPAKLEDSAVYLCASSLGVAVPDNEQFFGPGTRLTVL.

This clonotype was recorded at least ten times. This rearrangement joins TRBV30 to TRBJ2-7; the D is unclear. Germline assignment: CDR1 GTSNPN and CDR2 SVGIG (reference sequence). The ends were cut back, 0 bases at V and 2 bases at J, with 26 bases in the middle. The CDR3 runs 19 residues. CDR3 sequence reads: CAWSVLPTVTGSGAYEQYF. In DNA form, the CDR3 reads TGTGCCTGGAGTGTCCTCCCGACGGTGACTGGGTCCGGCGCCTACGAGCAGTACTTC.

This clonotype was observed a few times. The chain combines TRBV5-1 with TRBJ2-5, with D possibly being TRBD2 (6 bases). CDR1 is SGHRS, CDR2 YFSETQ, per germline. CDR3 length: 14 amino acids. V dropped 4 bases and J dropped 3 bases, with 13 bases sitting between them. The CDR3 DNA follows: TGCGCCAGCAGCCAGCAGCCGGGGGAAGAGACCCAGTACTTC. Encoded protein: CASSQQPGEETQYF. Full variable domain (outside the CDR3, taken from reference TRBV5-1 and TRBJ2-5): KAGVTQTPRYLIKTRGQQVTLSCSPISGHRSVSWYQQTPGQGLQFLFEYFSETQRNKGNFPGRFSGRQFSNSRSEMNVSTLELGDSALYLCASSQQPGEETQYFGPGTRLLVL.

This clonotype has a count of ten or more. This sequence joins TRBV5-6 and TRBJ2-1, with 9 bases identical to TRBD1. Germline values: CDR1 SGHDT, CDR2 YYEEEE. V gave up 1 base and J gave up 7 bases; unmatched junction bases: 3. The length of the CDR3 is 14 residues. The DNA for the CDR3 is TGTGCCAGCAGCTTGTGGGACAGGGAAAATGAGCAGTTCTTC. This gives the protein CASSLWDRENEQFF. Based on the CDR3 plus reference TRBV5-6 and TRBJ2-1, the full variable domain is DAGVTQSPTHLIKTRGQQVTLRCSPKSGHDTVSWYQQALGQGPQFIFQYYEEEERQRGNFPDRFSGHQFPNYSSELNVNALLLGDSALYLCASSLWDRENEQFFGPGTRLTVL.

There are many counts of this clonotype. The CDR3 coding sequence is TGTGCCAGCTCACCACTTAGCGGGGGCCCAGCAGATACGCAGTATTTT. Protein: CASSPLSGGPADTQYF. The rearrangement uses TRBV18 and TRBJ2-3; 9 bases agree with TRBD2. The V and J ends lost 1 base and 4 bases, in that order; junction bases with no gene match: 6. The V gene's germline CDR1 is KGHSH and CDR2 LQKENI. The CDR3 runs 16 residues.

This clonotype was counted between two and nine times. The chain recombines TRBV5-6 with TRBJ2-5; D gene ambiguous. Looked up from germline, CDR1 is SGHDT and CDR2 is YYEEEE. The CDR3 extends over 14 amino acids. Trimming removed 6 bases from V and 3 bases from J, with 15 bases in between. This chain's CDR3 is CASTSFFREETQYF. The CDR3 DNA follows: TGTGCCAGCACCTCTTTTTTTCGGGAAGAGACCCAGTACTTC.